The rows below give T cell receptor beta chains drawn from one sample of a study of naive and memory T cell subsets. A single record per CDR3 protein comes from TCRdb applying MiXCR to the UMI-ligation and nested PCR reads. The repertoire consists of 140,000 to 150,000 distinct CDR3 sequences, with 22% occurring once and the leading ten covering roughly 0.1%. The sample was naive CD4+ T cells from blood. These receptors all come from a human donor in good health. Each CDR3 is given without its conserved first and last residue. The order of the fields is V gene, clone size, CDR3 protein. For some rows the clone size is stated as once, few or many, or as a class when expanded; others skip it.

>TRBV20-1|few
SAPPPRTGQLYGYT
>TRBV20-1|-
SANAGAQGGRETQY
>TRBV7-2|-
ASSPSTEHEQY
>TRBV20-1|-
SASLSPGQTQY
>TRBV10-1|many
ASSETSGSDNEQF
>TRBV7-9|-
ASSLASGGRETQY
>TRBV6-5|few
ASSPQGIHGYT
>TRBV12-3/TRBV12-4|few
ASSGRNTIY
>TRBV27|-
ATRKQSGRSNQPQH
>TRBV5-1|few
ASSLGLAGGSGELF
>TRBV12-3/TRBV12-4|many
ASSLTGRSYGYT
>TRBV28|-
ASKAPAVSSQF
>TRBV10-3|-
ASISGTDLNLWGNTIY
>TRBV4-1|few
ASSHPGWNTEAF
>TRBV29-1|-
SVPGTSGETQY
>TRBV28|many
ASKRQEALYEQY
>TRBV9|many
ASSTTFGHGETQY
>TRBV28|-
ASSLSNTGERTYEQY
>TRBV20-1|-
SARQRDSSSGANVLT
>TRBV10-3|-
AISKGREPTFSYEQY
>TRBV7-2|-
ASSLGLNSPLH
>TRBV5-1|-
ASSLRDGTNTGELF
>TRBV5-1|-
ASSRGSGSGEQY
>TRBV5-1|-
ASSLTSDTQY
>TRBV5-1|many
ASSLGDRGPLNTEAF
>TRBV29-1|few
SAREGLAGGTGELF
>TRBV12-5|few
ASGFEAGGAYEQY
>TRBV3-1|-
ASRGLEETQY
>TRBV4-2|many
ASSRIFRQQSSYEQY